This T cell receptor (beta chain) comes out of a study of cytomegalovirus exposure and HLA in healthy donors. General observations from the study: Within an earlier analysis, most TCR beta V segments proved productive either about 90% or about 30% of the time. Prediction of most subjects' HLA-A and HLA-B alleles by TCR beta sequences was reportedly accurate. Across donors, most TCRs were seen rarely, yet some public ones were widespread.

This clone has a handful of counts. The antigen is undetermined. The ends were cut back, 3 bases at V and 0 bases at J, with 6 bases in the middle. The CDR3 has 14 amino acids. Per germline, CDR1 MNHEY and CDR2 SMNVEV (reference sequence). The PCR was carried out with 60 Vbeta primers and 13 Jbeta primers. Generated by immunoSEQ multiplex PCR, the TCRdb table keeps only in-frame clones and is missing some. The data show about 93,000 clones, roughly 60% seen once. The rearrangement uses TRBV27 and TRBJ2-1; a weak D match, TRBD2 (5 bases). This sequence originates from a boy aged 5-17 years in good health and CMV-seropositive. The sample comprised PBMCs. The CDR3: CASSFGSSYNEQFF. CDR3 nucleotide sequence: TGTGCCAGCAGTTTTGGGAGCTCCTACAATGAGCAGTTCTTC.